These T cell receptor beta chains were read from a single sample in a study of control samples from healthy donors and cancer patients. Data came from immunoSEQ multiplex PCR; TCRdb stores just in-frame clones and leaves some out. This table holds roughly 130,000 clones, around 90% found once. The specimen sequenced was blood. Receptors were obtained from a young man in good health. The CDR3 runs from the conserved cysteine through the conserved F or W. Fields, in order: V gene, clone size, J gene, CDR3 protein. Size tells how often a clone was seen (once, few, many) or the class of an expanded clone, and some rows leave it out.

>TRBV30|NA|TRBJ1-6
CAWSGDRGFSPLHF
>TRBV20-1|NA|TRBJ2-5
CSASRTVKETQYF
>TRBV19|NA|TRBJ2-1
CASSIDWTGRPVNEQFF
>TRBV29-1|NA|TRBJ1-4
CSASTLGEGRKTVF
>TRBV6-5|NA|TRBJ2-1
CASGPRVLNEQFF
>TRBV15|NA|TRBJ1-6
CATNRDRDNSPLHF
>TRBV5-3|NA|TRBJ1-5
CARSFSRDRKDQPQHF
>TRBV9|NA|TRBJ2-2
CASSSGGGGPDGELFF
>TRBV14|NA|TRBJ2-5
CASSQGLAGNIQETQYF
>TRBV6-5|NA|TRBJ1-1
CASSYARGQEAFF
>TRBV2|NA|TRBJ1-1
CASSERRAEAEAFF
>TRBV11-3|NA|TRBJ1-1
CASSSNRDTEAFF
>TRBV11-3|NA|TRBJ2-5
CASSLRSGRDLETQYF
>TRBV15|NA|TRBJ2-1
CATSSGLAGVKGNEQFF
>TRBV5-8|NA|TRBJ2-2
CASSLLETVTGELFF
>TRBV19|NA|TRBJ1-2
CASWTVTNYGYTF
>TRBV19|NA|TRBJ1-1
CASSRARGDTEAFF
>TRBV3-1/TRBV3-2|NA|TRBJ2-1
CASSQGLQYNEQFF
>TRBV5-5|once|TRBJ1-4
CASSLTGGTGGKLFF
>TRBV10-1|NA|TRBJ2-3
CASGQGQVGTDTQYF
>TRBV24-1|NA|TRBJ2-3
CATSHGDTQYF
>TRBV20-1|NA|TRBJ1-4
CSARRGEKLFF
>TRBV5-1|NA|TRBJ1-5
CASRLTGAVGQPQHF
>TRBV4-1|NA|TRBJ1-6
CASSQGGAGVYNSPLHF
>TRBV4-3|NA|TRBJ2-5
CASSQDGARMGETQYF
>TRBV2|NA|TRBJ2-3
CASRGGDVTDTQYF
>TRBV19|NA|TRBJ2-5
CASSLIHSGSGETQYF
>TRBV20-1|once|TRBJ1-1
CSASTPDPRGAFF
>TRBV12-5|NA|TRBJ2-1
CASGLGLLSSYNEQFF
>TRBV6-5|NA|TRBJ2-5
CATTLLLAAEETQYF
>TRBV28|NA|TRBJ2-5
CASSDDPPGETQYF
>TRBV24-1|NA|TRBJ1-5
CATSEYPGTHFNQPQHF
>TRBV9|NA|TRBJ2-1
CASSVVGTTSDNEQFF
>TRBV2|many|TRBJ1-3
CASRASGNTIYF
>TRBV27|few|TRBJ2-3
CASSLGDTQYF
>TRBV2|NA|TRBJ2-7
CASSDGQGSYEQYF
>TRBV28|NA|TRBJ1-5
CASSFAGGNQPQHF
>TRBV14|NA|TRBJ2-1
CASSPAGNYNEQFF
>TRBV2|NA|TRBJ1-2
CASRQGAGYGYTF
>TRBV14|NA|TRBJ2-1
CASSLTPGLARFNEQFF
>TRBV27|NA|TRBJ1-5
CASSSSGGGASGQPQHF
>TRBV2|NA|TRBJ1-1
CASSETGSGAFF
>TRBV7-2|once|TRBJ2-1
CASSLGLAGAEQFF
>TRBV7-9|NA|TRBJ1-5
CASSRGQGAGQPQHF
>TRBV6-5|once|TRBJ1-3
CASSYSMGGRANTIYF
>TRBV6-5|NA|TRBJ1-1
CASSYVAANTEAFF